Given below is one T cell receptor beta chain in context. Antigen unknown. During the collection period, no donor immune events like infections were recorded. The data originate from a study of identifying expanded T cells in peripheral blood. Whole-study findings and limits: Clone count variance between approximately two-week samples rose with total template count. Differentially abundant clones: around 1.2 between replicates, around 16 at approximately 13 days, 19 at four.

Clones were read by immunoSEQ multiplex PCR, and TCRdb kept only the in-frame ones, dropping some. The top ten clones hold over 15% of a sample with about 85,000 clones, 70% to 90% of them seen once. The TCR originated in a person aged 18 to 75 in good health. The source material was blood.

The CDR3 nucleotides are TGTGCCAGCAGTGCAGAGAGGGTGTGGACTGAAGCTTTCTTT. Translation: CASSAERVWTEAFF. This chain connects TRBV6-1 to TRBJ1-1; no clear D gene. Germline-derived CDR1 and CDR2 are MNHNS and SASEGT. V lost 4 bases, J lost 5 bases, and 14 bases lay in between. The CDR3 loop spans 14 amino acids.